This T cell receptor (beta chain) was captured by sequencing in a study of Graves' ophthalmopathy and Graves' hyperthyroidism. Amplification of TCR beta CDR3 regions used RNA transcripts. RT-PCR was first run with HTBI primers, then multiplex PCR in a second round. TCRdb independently ran MiXCR on the multiplex PCR reads; one entry per CDR3 protein. The table shows around 1,000,000 distinct CDR3 sequences, with about 36% occurring only once. Concerning this clonotype: Its antigen is not known.

The CDR3 extends over 12 amino acids. Germline CDR1 and CDR2: SGHTA and FQGNSA. V was clipped by 3 bases and J by 7 bases, with 9 bases between them. Study-wide results and limits: Most clonotypes expanded in thyroid above 0.001 frequency were present in blood too.

The hyperthyroidism patients had a new diagnosis of under 2 months' duration and were aged 18 to 65. Each diagnosis was determined on the basis of clinical symptoms, serum thyroxine, TRAb, thyroid ultrasound and orbital computed tomography. This clonotype was obtained from an adult man with Graves' hyperthyroidism. Material: peripheral blood or thyroid tissue (not recorded which). The chain joins TRBV7-2 to TRBJ1-1; D remains ambiguous. The CDR3 is CASSLGVIEAFF. CDR3 coding DNA: TGTGCCAGCAGCTTGGGCGTCATTGAAGCTTTCTTT.